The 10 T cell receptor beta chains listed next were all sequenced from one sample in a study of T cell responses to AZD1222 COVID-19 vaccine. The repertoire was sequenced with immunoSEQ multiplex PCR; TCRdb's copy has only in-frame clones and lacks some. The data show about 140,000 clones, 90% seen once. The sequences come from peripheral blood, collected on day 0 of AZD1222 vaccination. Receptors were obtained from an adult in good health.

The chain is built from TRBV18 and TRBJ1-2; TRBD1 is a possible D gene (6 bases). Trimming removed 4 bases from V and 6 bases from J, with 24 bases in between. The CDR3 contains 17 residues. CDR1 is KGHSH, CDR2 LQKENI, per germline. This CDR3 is CASSRATGGTTLDGYTF. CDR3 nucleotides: TGTGCCAGCTCACGGGCGACAGGCGGAACAACCCTGGATGGCTACACCTTC.

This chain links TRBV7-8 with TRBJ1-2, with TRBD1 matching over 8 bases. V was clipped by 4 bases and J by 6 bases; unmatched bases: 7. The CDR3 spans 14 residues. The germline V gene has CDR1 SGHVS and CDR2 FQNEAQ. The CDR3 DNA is TGTGCCAGCAGCTCCCAGGGACAGGTCCATGGCTACACCTTC. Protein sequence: CASSSQGQVHGYTF. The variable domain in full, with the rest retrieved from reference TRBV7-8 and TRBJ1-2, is GAGVSQSPRYKVAKRGQDVALRCDPISGHVSLFWYQQALGQGPEFLTYFQNEAQLDKSGLPSDRFFAERPEGSVSTLKIQRTQQEDSAVYLCASSSQGQVHGYTFGSGTRLTVV.

CDR3 bases: TGCGCCAGCAGCTACCGGGGAGGGGGCGGTCCCACTGAAGCTTTCTTT. Its translation is CASSYRGGGGPTEAFF. The rearrangement joins TRBV4-1 to TRBJ1-1, with 7 nucleotides matching TRBD1. The CDR3 has 16 amino acids. Germline V gene lookup returns CDR1 MGHRA and CDR2 YSYEKL. V was pared by 5 bases and J by 4 bases, with 13 bases of the junction left unmatched.

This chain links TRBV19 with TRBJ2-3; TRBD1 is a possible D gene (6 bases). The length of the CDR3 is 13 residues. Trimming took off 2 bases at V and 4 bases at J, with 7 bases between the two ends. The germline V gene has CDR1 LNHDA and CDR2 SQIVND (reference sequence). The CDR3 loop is CASSITGSDTQYF. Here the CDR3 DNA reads TGTGCCAGTAGTATAACAGGGTCAGATACGCAGTATTTT.

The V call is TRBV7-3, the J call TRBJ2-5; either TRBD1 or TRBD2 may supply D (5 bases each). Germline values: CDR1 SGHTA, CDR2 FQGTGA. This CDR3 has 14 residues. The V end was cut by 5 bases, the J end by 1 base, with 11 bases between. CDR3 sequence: CASSPRGSQETQYF. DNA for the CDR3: TGTGCCAGCAGCCCACGGGGCAGCCAAGAGACCCAGTACTTC.

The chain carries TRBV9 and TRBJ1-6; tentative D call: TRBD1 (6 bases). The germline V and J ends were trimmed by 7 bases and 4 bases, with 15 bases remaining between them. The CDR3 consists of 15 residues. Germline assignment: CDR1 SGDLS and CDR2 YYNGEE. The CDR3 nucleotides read TGTGCCAGCCAAGCGGGGGGGGCTTATAATTCACCCCTCCACTTT. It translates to CASQAGGAYNSPLHF.

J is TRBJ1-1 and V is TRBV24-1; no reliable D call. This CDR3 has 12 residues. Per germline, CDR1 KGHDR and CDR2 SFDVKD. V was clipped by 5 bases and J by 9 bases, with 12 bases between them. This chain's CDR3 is CATSGAAAQAFF. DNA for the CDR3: TGTGCCACCAGTGGGGCAGCCGCGCAAGCTTTCTTT.

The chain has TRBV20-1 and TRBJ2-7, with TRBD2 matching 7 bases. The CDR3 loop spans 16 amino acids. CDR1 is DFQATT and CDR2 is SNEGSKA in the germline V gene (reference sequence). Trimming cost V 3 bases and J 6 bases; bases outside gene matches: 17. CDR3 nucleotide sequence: TGCAGTGCTAGTAGTTTTGGCGGGAGATCGTCTTTCGAGCAGTACTTC. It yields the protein CSASSFGGRSSFEQYF.

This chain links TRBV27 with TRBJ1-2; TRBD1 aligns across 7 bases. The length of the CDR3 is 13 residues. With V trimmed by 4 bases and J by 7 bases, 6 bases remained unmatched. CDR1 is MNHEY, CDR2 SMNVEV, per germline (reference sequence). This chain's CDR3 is CASSSRTGGGYTF. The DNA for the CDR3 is TGTGCCAGCAGTTCTAGGACAGGAGGTGGCTACACCTTC.

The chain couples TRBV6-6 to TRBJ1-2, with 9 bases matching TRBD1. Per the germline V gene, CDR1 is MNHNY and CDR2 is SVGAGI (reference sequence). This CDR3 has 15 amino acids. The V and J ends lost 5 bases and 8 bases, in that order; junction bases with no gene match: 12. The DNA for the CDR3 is TGTGCCAGCAGTACCCCAGCGGGACAGGGTTTCGGCTACACCTTC. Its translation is CASSTPAGQGFGYTF.